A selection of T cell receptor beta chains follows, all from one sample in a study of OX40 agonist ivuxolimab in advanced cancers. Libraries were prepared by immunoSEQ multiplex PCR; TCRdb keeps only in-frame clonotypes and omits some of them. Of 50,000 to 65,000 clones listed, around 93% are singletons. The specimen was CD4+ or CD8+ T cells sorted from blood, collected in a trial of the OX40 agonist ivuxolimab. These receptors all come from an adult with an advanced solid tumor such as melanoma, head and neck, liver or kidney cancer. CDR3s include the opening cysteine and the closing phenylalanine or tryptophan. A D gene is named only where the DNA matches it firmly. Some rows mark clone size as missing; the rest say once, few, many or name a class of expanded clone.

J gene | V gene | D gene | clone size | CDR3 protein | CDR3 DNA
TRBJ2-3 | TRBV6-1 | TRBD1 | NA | CASSLTGDRTQYF | TGTGCCAGCAGCTTAACAGGGGATCGTACGCAGTATTTT
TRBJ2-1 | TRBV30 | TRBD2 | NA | CAWGGTSGSYNEQFF | TGTGCCTGGGGGGGGACTAGCGGGTCCTACAATGAGCAGTTCTTC
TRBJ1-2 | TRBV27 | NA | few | CASSSAGAGGYTF | TGTGCCAGCAGTTCCGCGGGGGCGGGGGGCTACACCTTC
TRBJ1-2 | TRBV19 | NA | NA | CASSPETDSLYNYGYTF | TGTGCCAGTAGTCCAGAGACAGACAGTTTATACAACTATGGCTACACCTTC
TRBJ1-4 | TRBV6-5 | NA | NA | CASSSIKGSTNEKLFF | TGTGCCAGCAGTTCAATTAAGGGTTCAACTAATGAAAAACTGTTTTTT
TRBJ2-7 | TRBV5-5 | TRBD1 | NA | CASSLGQGASEQYF | TGTGCCAGCAGCTTGGGACAGGGGGCGAGTGAGCAGTACTTC
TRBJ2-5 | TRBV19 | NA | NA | CATRTAHEETQYF | TGTGCCACCCGGACAGCGCATGAAGAGACCCAGTACTTC
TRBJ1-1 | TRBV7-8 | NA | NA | CASSLVEIPGDEAFF | TGTGCCAGCAGCTTAGTAGAGATCCCTGGGGACGAAGCTTTCTTT
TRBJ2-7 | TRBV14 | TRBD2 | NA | CASSQELAGAGYEQYF | TGTGCCAGCAGCCAAGAGTTAGCGGGGGCAGGGTACGAGCAGTACTTC
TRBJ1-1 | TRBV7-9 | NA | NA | CASSLVSGGGEAFF | TGTGCCAGCAGCTTAGTTTCCGGGGGAGGTGAAGCTTTCTTT
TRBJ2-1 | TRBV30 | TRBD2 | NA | CAWSDPSASGVIYNEQFF | TGTGCCTGGAGCGATCCGTCGGCTAGCGGGGTTATCTACAATGAGCAGTTCTTC
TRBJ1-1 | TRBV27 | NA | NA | CASSLSPGMNTEAFF | TGTGCCAGCAGTTTATCGCCGGGGATGAACACTGAAGCTTTCTTT
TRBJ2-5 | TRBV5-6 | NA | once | CASSLNIGSGETQYF | TGTGCCAGCAGCTTGAATATAGGGTCGGGAGAGACCCAGTACTTC
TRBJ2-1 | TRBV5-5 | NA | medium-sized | CASSEGQSSYNEQFF | TGTGCCAGCAGTGAGGGCCAGAGCTCCTACAATGAGCAGTTCTTC
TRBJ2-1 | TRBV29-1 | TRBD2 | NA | CSLQVPSGRRNNEQFF | TGCAGCCTTCAAGTCCCTAGCGGAAGAAGGAACAATGAGCAGTTCTTC
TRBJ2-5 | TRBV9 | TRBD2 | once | CASSATGLAGGPGETQYF | TGTGCCAGCAGCGCCACGGGACTAGCGGGAGGGCCTGGAGAGACCCAGTACTTC
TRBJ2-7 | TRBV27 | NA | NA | CASSSLKSYEQYF | TGTGCCAGCAGTTCACTTAAATCCTACGAGCAGTACTTC
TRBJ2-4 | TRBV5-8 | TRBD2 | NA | CASSSRLAGGTGNIQYF | TGTGCCAGCAGCTCACGTCTAGCGGGGGGGACAGGTAACATTCAGTACTTC
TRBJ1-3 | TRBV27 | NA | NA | CASSLHHPDSSGNTIYF | TGTGCCAGCAGTTTGCATCACCCCGACAGCTCTGGAAACACCATATATTTT
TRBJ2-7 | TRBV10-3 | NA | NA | CAISEVQESYEQYF | TGTGCCATCAGTGAAGTACAGGAGTCCTACGAGCAGTACTTC
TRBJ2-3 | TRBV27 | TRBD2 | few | CASSLFPGGEKTDTQYF | TGTGCCAGCAGTTTATTCCCGGGAGGGGAGAAAACAGATACGCAGTATTTT
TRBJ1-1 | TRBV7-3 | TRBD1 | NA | CASSLGPQGANTEAFF | TGTGCCAGCAGCTTAGGCCCACAGGGGGCAAACACTGAAGCTTTCTTT
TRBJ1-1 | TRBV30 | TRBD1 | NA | CAWSSDRVTEAFF | TGTGCCTGGAGTTCGGACAGGGTGACTGAAGCTTTCTTT
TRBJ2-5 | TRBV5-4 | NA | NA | CASSPGRGGQETQYF | TGTGCCAGCAGCCCCGGGAGAGGGGGTCAAGAGACCCAGTACTTC
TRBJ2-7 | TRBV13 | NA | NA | CASSLGQGIWTYEQYF | TGTGCCAGCAGCTTAGGCCAGGGCATATGGACCTACGAGCAGTACTTC
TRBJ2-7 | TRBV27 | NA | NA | CASSPITTAHEQYF | TGTGCCAGCAGTCCAATAACCACCGCCCACGAGCAGTACTTC
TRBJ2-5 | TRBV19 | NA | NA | CASSPPEGTQETQYF | TGTGCCAGTAGTCCACCCGAGGGGACCCAAGAGACCCAGTACTTC
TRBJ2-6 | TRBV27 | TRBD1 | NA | CASSPRDRAPGANVLTF | TGTGCCAGCAGTCCCCGGGACAGGGCGCCTGGGGCCAACGTCCTGACTTTC
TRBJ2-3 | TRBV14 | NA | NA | CASSHGQFLTDTQYF | TGTGCCAGCAGCCACGGACAGTTTTTAACGGATACGCAGTATTTT
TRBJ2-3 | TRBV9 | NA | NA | CASSVDGGTDTQYF | TGTGCCAGCAGCGTAGACGGGGGCACAGATACGCAGTATTTT
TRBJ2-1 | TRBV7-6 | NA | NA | CASSFGRYNEQFF | TGTGCCAGCAGCTTTGGCAGATACAATGAGCAGTTCTTC
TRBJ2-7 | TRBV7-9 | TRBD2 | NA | CASSSTFLAGAYEQYF | TGTGCCAGCAGCTCGACCTTCCTAGCGGGAGCTTACGAGCAGTACTTC
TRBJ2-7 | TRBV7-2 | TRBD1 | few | CASSSGTGGSYEQYF | TGTGCCAGCAGCTCCGGGACAGGGGGCAGCTACGAGCAGTACTTC
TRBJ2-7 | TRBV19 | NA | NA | CASSKASRGINEQYF | TGTGCCAGTAGTAAGGCTAGCAGGGGTATCAACGAGCAGTACTTC
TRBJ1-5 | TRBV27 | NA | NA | CASSLSFSSINQPQHF | TGTGCCAGCAGTTTATCTTTTTCCTCGATCAATCAGCCCCAGCATTTT
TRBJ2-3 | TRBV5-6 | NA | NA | CASSLQGTDTQYF | TGTGCCAGCAGCTTGCAGGGAACAGATACGCAGTATTTT